The source of this T cell receptor (beta chain) is a study of T cell changes during pregnancy in multiple sclerosis (dated by TCRdb to the late 2010s). In the study overall: The study looked at changes in the T cell repertoire across pregnancy in women with multiple sclerosis.

The germline V gene (reference sequence) provides CDR1 LNHDA and CDR2 SQIVND. The junction shows trimming of 5 bases on V and 6 bases on J, plus 11 bases between the germline ends. From its cysteine to its phenylalanine, the CDR3 spans 13 amino acids. This entry keeps only the CDR3 DNA: 39 bases, framed from base 1. The table lists this clone with a count of one. Its recognized antigen is unknown. No much larger clone exists at a distance of one base, and base qualities are not known. Library preparation was by the immunoSEQ multiplex PCR assay. In its TCRdb copy, this immuneACCESS table keeps in-frame sequences only and misses some clones. Where compared with another copy, unresolved V genes explain less than half of these, and the others have no known cause. Recorded for this sample are about 40,000 clones; around 94% of them occurred a single time. Approximately 1.6% of the sample lies in the top ten.

The rearrangement combines TRBV19 with TRBJ1-5, with no reliable assignment of the D segment. This specimen was peripheral blood, taken in the third trimester of pregnancy. The sequence came from a female donor with multiple sclerosis, enrolled in a pregnancy study. The CDR3 region reads CASSEVVSQPQHF. At the DNA level, the sequence is TGTGCCAGTAGTGAGGTCGTGAGTCAGCCCCAGCATTTT.